This TCR beta chain is from a study of beta chain features in type 1 diabetes. The germline CDR1 and CDR2 sequences are SGHRS and YFSETQ. The ends lost 4 bases at V and 4 bases at J; junction bases unmatched: 7. The CDR3 is 15 amino acids. The whole isolated RNA underwent reverse transcription, so sequencing captured expressed TCRB transcripts. The protocol was immunoSEQ multiplex PCR, while the TCRdb copy is restricted to in-frame clones and leaves out a portion. The sample shows 250,000 to 300,000 clones, roughly 8% of them seen only once. This clone was seen a handful of times. One heparinised draw of blood, averaging around 100 mL, came from each donor.

The sequencing sample was made of central memory CD4+ T cells from blood. The receptor comes from a woman aged 18-29 years in good health. This chain joins TRBV5-1 and TRBJ2-5; TRBD1 aligns across 10 bases. Written as DNA, the CDR3 is TGCGCCAGCAGCGCAGGGACAGGGGTGCGAGAGACCCAGTACTTC. It specifies CASSAGTGVRETQYF.